This TCR beta chain was captured in a study of T cell changes during pregnancy in multiple sclerosis. CDR1 and CDR2 from the germline V gene are KGHSH and LQKENI. The ends lost 5 bases at V and 0 bases at J; junction bases unmatched: 11. The CDR3 sequence is 17 residues long. Sequenced by immunoSEQ multiplex PCR; TCRdb stores in-frame clones only, minus some. The table lists over 90,000 clones, 90% of them singletons. The chain uses TRBV18 and TRBJ2-7; 9 bases are shared with TRBD1. The sequences come from peripheral blood, collected in the second trimester of pregnancy. This clonotype was obtained from a female donor in good health, enrolled as a control in a pregnancy study. This CDR3 is CASSTSPGTGSSYEQYF. The CDR3 bases are TGTGCCAGCTCAACGAGTCCCGGGACAGGGAGCTCCTACGAGCAGTACTTC.